Sequencing of this T cell receptor (beta chain) was carried out in a study of blood T cell repertoires in COVID-19. V gave up 3 bases and J gave up 5 bases; unmatched junction bases: 3. This CDR3 contains 15 residues. CDR1 and CDR2 (germline): WNHNN, SYGVQD (reference sequence). Original handling: Amplification with reference gene primers provided the estimates of nucleated cell counts. The table came from immunoSEQ multiplex PCR; TCRdb's copy has only in-frame clones and leaves some out. Clone size and the V and J calls come from that table; the DNA yielded D and trimming. This sample carries roughly 300,000 clones, approximately 81% of them seen once, and the ten largest clones take about 2.7%. Participants were aged about 18 to 90 years, lived in 24 US areas, and enrolled virtually. Two negative PCRs, clearance, or symptom resolution were required of recovered Cohort 3 donors.

Sample: PBMCs or T cells enriched from blood (not recorded which). The chain uses TRBV10-1 and TRBJ2-1; 11 bases map to TRBD1. This clonotype originated in a woman in her forties or fifties who had recovered from COVID-19. CDR3: CASSDWGQGDNEQFF. The CDR3, as DNA: TGCGCCAGCAGTGATTGGGGACAGGGGGACAATGAGCAGTTCTTC.